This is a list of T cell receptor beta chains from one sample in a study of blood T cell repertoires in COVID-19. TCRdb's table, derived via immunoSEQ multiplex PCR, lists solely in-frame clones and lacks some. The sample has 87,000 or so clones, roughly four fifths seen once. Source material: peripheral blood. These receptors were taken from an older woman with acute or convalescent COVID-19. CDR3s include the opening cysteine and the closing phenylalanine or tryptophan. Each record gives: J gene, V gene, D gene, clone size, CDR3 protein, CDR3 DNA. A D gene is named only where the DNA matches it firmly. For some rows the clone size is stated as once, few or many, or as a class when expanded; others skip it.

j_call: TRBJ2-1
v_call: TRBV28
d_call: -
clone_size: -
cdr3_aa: CASGVLYNEQFF
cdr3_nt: TGTGCCTCGGGGGTCCTTTACAATGAGCAGTTCTTC

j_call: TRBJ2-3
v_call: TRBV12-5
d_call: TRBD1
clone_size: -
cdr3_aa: CASGLGWTGFPDTQYF
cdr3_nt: TGTGCTAGTGGTTTGGGGTGGACAGGGTTCCCAGATACGCAGTATTTT

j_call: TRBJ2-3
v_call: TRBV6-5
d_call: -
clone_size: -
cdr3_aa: CASSWYREVDTQYF
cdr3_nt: TGTGCCAGCAGTTGGTACAGGGAAGTAGATACGCAGTATTTT

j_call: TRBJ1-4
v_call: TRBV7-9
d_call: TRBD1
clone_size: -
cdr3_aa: CASSKGQGGEKLFF
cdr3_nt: TGTGCCAGCAGCAAGGGACAGGGGGGTGAAAAACTGTTTTTT

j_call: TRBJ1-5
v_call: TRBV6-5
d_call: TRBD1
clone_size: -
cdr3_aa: CASSSDRDQPQHF
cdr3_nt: TGTGCCAGCAGCAGTGACAGGGATCAGCCCCAGCATTTT

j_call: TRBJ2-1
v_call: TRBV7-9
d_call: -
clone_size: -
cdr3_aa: CASSLDQYNEQFF
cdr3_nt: TGTGCCAGCAGCTTAGACCAGTACAATGAGCAGTTCTTC

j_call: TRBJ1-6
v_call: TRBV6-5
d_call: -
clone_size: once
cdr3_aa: CASRKRGVNNSPLHF
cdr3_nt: TGTGCCAGCAGGAAACGGGGGGTTAATAATTCACCCCTCCACTTT

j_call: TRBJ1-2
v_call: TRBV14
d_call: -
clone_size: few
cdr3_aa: CASSQGTAGHGYTF
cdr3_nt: TGTGCCAGCAGCCAAGGGACAGCGGGACATGGCTACACCTTC

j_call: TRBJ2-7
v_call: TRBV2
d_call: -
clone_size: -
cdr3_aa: CASNWRSHEQYF
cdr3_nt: TGTGCCAGCAATTGGAGGTCCCACGAGCAGTACTTC

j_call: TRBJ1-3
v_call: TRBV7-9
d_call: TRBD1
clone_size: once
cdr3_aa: CASSLGTGNTGNTIYF
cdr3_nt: TGTGCCAGCAGCTTAGGGACAGGGAACACTGGAAACACCATATATTTT

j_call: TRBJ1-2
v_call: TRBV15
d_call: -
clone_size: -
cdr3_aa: CATSRDDRGYTF
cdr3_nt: TGTGCCACCAGCAGAGATGACAGGGGCTACACCTTC

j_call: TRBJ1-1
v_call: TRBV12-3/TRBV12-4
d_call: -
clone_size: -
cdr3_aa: CASTKTHNTEAFF
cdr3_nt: TGTGCCAGCACCAAGACACATAACACTGAAGCTTTCTTT

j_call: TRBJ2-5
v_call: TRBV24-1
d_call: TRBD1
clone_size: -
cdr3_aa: CATSDLWGTRGQGRETQYF
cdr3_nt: TGTGCCACCAGTGATTTGTGGGGCACGAGGGGGCAGGGCCGAGAGACCCAGTACTTC

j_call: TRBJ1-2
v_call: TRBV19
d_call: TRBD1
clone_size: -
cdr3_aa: CASTGGRGYGYTF
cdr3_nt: TGTGCCAGTACAGGGGGTCGGGGCTATGGCTACACCTTC

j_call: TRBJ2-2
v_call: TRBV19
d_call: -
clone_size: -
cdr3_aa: CASRGASTNTGELFF
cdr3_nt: TGTGCCAGTAGGGGGGCATCAACGAACACCGGGGAGCTGTTTTTT

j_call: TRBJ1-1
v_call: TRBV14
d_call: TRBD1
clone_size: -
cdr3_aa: CASSVRTGLNTEAFF
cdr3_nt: TGTGCCAGCAGCGTGCGGACAGGGCTGAACACTGAAGCTTTCTTT

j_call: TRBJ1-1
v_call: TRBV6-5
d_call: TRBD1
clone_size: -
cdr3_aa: CASGQGYSTEAFF
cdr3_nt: TGTGCCAGTGGACAGGGTTATAGCACTGAAGCTTTCTTT

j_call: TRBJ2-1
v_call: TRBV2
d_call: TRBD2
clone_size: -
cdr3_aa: CASRLGLAGVLNEQFF
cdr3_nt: TGTGCCAGCAGGCTAGGCCTAGCGGGGGTTCTAAATGAGCAGTTCTTC

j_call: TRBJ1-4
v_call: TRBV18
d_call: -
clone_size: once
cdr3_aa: CASSPGFATNEKLFF
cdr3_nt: TGTGCCAGCTCCCCCGGGTTTGCAACTAATGAAAAACTGTTTTTT

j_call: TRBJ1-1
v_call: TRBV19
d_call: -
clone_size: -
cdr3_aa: CASSPRQEGLNTEAFF
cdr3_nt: TGTGCCAGCTCCCCCCGCCAGGAGGGGTTGAACACTGAAGCTTTCTTT

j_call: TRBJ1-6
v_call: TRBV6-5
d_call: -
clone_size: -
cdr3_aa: CASREYFDSNSPLHF
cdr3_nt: TGTGCCAGCAGGGAGTATTTTGATTCGAATTCACCCCTCCACTTT

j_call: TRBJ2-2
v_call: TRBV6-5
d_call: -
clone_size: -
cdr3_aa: CASRRQLTGGELFF
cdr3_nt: TGTGCCAGCAGGAGACAGCTAACCGGCGGGGAGCTGTTTTTT

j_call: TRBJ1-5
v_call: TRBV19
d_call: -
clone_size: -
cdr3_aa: CASGSGVGQPQHF
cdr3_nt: TGTGCCAGTGGTTCAGGGGTGGGGCAGCCCCAGCATTTT

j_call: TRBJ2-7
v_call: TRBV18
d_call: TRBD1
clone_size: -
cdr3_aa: CASSPPGQGGYEQYF
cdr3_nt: TGTGCCAGCTCACCGCCGGGACAGGGTGGTTACGAGCAGTACTTC

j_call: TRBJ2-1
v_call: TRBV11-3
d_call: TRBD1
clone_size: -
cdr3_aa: CASSLELRTGEQFF
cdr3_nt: TGTGCCAGCAGCTTAGAGTTAAGGACAGGAGAGCAGTTCTTC

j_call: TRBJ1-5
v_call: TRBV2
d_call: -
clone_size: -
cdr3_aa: CASSYVAADQPQHF
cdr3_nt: TGTGCCAGCAGTTATGTCGCAGCGGATCAGCCCCAGCATTTT

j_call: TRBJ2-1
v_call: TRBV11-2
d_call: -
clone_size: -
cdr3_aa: CASSLAGQYNEQFF
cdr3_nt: TGTGCCAGCAGCTTAGCGGGACAATACAATGAGCAGTTCTTC

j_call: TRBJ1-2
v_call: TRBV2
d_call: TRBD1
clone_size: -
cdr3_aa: CASSVQGYGYTF
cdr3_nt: TGTGCCAGCAGTGTACAGGGGTATGGCTACACCTTC

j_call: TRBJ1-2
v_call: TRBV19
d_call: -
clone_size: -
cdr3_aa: CASSMDNPGGYTF
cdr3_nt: TGTGCCAGTAGTATGGACAACCCCGGGGGCTACACCTTC

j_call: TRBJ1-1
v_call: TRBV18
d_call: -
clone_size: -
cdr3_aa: CASSTGSGGNTEAFF
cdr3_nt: TGTGCCAGCTCAACGGGGTCGGGGGGGAACACTGAAGCTTTCTTT

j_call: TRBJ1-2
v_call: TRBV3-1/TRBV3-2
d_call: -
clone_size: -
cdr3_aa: CASSQGEGMFGYGYTF
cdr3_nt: TGTGCCAGCAGCCAAGGGGAGGGTATGTTCGGCTATGGCTACACCTTC

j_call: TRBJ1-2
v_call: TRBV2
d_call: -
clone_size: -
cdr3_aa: CASTESPSFFGYTF
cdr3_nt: TGTGCCAGCACTGAGAGCCCGTCGTTTTTTGGCTACACCTTC

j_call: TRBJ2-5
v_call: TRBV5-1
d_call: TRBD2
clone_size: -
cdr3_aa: CASSLTSGGSQETQYF
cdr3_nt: TGCGCCAGCAGCCTGACTAGCGGGGGCTCACAAGAGACCCAGTACTTC

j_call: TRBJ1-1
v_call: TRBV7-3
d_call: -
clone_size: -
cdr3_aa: CASSPTPERTEAFF
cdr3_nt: TGTGCCAGCAGCCCCACCCCGGAGAGGACTGAAGCTTTCTTT

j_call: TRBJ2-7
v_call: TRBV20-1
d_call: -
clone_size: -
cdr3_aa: CSASPGESYEQYF
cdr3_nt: TGCAGTGCTAGTCCAGGGGAAAGCTACGAGCAGTACTTC

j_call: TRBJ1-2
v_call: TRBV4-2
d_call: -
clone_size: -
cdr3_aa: CASSTQGFYGYTF
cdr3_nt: TGTGCCAGCAGCACACAGGGTTTCTATGGCTACACCTTC

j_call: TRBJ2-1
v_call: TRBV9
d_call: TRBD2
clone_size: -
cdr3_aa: CASSLLAGSENEQFF
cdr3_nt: TGTGCCAGCAGCTTACTAGCGGGGAGTGAAAATGAGCAGTTCTTC

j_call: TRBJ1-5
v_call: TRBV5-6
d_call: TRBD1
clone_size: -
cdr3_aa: CASSSIGTEDQPQHF
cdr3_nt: TGTGCCAGCAGCTCGATAGGGACAGAGGATCAGCCCCAGCATTTT

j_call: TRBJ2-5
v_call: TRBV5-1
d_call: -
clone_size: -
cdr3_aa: CASSGDIVTETQYF
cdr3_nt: TGCGCCAGCAGCGGGGACATCGTTACAGAGACCCAGTACTTC

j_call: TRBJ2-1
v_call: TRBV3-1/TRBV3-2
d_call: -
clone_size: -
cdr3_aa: CASSQVPLTYNEQFF
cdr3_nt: TGTGCCAGCAGCCAAGTCCCTCTTACCTACAATGAGCAGTTCTTC

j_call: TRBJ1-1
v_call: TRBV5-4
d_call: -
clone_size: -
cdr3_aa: CASSLDFMNTEAFF
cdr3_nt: TGTGCCAGCAGCTTGGACTTCATGAACACTGAAGCTTTCTTT

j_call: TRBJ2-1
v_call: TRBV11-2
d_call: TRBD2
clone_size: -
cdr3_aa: CASSVRLAGDNEQFF
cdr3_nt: TGTGCCAGCAGCGTGCGACTAGCGGGGGACAATGAGCAGTTCTTC

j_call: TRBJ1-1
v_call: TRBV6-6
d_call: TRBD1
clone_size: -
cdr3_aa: CASNHLRTGWNTEAFF
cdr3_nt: TGTGCCAGCAATCACCTCCGGACAGGGTGGAACACTGAAGCTTTCTTT

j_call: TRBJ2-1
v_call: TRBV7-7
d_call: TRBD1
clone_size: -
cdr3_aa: CASSLRAGGYNEQFF
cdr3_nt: TGTGCTAGCAGCTTGCGGGCAGGGGGATACAATGAGCAGTTCTTC

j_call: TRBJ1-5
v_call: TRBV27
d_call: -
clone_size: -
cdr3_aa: CASSSSSGIYQPQHF
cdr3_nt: TGTGCCAGCAGTTCTTCTTCGGGAATCTATCAGCCCCAGCATTTT

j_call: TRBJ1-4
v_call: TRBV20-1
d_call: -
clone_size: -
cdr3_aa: CSASAGNNEKLFF
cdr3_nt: TGCAGTGCTAGTGCGGGGAATAATGAAAAACTGTTTTTT

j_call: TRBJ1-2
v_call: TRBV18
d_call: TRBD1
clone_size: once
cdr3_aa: CASSPGTVDYGYTF
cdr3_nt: TGTGCCAGCTCACCAGGGACAGTCGACTATGGCTACACCTTC

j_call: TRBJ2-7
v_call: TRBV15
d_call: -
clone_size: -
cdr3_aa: CATSSPDRSEQYF
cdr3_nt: TGTGCCACCAGCAGTCCAGACAGGAGCGAGCAGTACTTC

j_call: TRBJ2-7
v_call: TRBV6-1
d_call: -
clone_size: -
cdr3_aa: CASSEVVVSEQYF
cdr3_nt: TGTGCCAGCAGTGAAGTTGTGGTGAGCGAGCAGTACTTC

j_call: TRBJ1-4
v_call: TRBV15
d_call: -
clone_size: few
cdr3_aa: CATSRSGTSTNEKLFF
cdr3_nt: TGTGCCACCAGCAGATCTGGGACTTCAACTAATGAAAAACTGTTTTTT

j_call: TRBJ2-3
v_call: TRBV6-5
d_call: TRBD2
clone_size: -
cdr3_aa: CASSSPGTNTDTQYF
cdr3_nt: TGTGCCAGCAGTTCGCCCGGGACTAACACAGATACGCAGTATTTT

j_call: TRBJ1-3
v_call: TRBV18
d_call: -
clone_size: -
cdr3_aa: CASSPQGSSGNTIYF
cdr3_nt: TGTGCCAGCTCACCGCAAGGGAGCTCTGGAAACACCATATATTTT

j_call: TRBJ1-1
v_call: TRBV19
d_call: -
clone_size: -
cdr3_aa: CASSSPEGTEAFF
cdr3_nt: TGTGCCAGTAGTAGTCCCGAGGGCACTGAAGCTTTCTTT

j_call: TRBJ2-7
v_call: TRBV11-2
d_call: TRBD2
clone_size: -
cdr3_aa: CASSRGGLRDEQYF
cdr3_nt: TGTGCCAGCAGCCGGGGGGGGCTCCGGGACGAGCAGTACTTC

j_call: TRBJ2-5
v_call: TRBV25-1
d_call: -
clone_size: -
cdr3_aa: CASSESLAGVQETQYF
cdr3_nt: TGTGCCAGCAGTGAATCACTAGCTGGGGTCCAAGAGACCCAGTACTTC

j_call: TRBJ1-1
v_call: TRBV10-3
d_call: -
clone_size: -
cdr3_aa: CAISDLEGGLANTEAFF
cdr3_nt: TGTGCCATCAGTGATTTGGAGGGAGGTTTAGCGAACACTGAAGCTTTCTTT

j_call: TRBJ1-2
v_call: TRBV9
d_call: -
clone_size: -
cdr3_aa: CASSKRVIGYTF
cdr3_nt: TGTGCCAGCAGCAAGCGGGTGATAGGCTACACCTTC

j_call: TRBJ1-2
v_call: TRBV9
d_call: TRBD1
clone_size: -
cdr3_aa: CASSPRTGLYGYTF
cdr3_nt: TGTGCCAGCAGCCCACGGACAGGATTATATGGCTACACCTTC

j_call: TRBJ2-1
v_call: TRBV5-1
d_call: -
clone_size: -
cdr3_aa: CASSLGQGRSRDEQFF
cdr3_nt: TGCGCCAGCAGCTTGGGTCAGGGTCGGTCCCGTGATGAGCAGTTCTTC

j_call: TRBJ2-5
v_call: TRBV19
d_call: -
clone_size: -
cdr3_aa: CASSILGAIYQETQYF
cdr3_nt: TGTGCCAGTAGTATATTGGGGGCGATCTACCAAGAGACCCAGTACTTC